A single T cell receptor (beta chain) is shown here with its context. Using immunoSEQ multiplex PCR, the repertoire was profiled, and TCRdb retains in-frame clones only, with some absent. The sample contains some 80,000 clones, 92% of which appear only once. The data are from a study of T cell changes during pregnancy in multiple sclerosis. This receptor was identified in a female donor with multiple sclerosis, enrolled in a pregnancy study. Sequences were derived from peripheral blood, sampled before pregnancy.

In DNA, the CDR3 is TGTGCCAGCAGCTTAGTTCACCAGCGGGCCACAGATACGCAGTATTTT. This sequence encodes CASSLVHQRATDTQYF. V gene TRBV11-3 combines with J gene TRBJ2-3; a weak D match, TRBD2 (6 bases). The CDR3 runs 16 residues. The germline CDR1 and CDR2 sequences are SGHNT and YENEEA. Trimming pared 1 base from V and 2 bases from J, leaving 13 bases between.